This passage covers 21 T cell receptor beta chains from one sample sequenced in a study of technical replicates of blood from several donors. This table comes from immunoSEQ multiplex PCR, and its TCRdb copy is limited to in-frame clones, with some not included. There are 74,000 or so clones in the sample; about 96% occur only once, and roughly 0.21% lies in the top ten. Sequencing was performed on T cells isolated from PBMCs. The source is a human donor in good health.

V is TRBV27 and J is TRBJ2-7; 9 bases match TRBD1. V lost 0 bases and J lost 6; bases outside the gene matches: 9. Germline CDR1 MNHEY, CDR2 SMNVEV (reference sequence). CDR3 size: 16 residues. As DNA, the CDR3 is TGTGCCAGCAGTTTATCGAGTCGACAGGGGGGGTCCGAGCAGTACTTC. Translated: CASSLSSRQGGSEQYF.

CDR3 DNA: TGTGCCAGCAGTTTAATTAACCCGGGTGGGAATGAGCAGTTCTTC. Amino acid sequence: CASSLINPGGNEQFF. The rearrangement links TRBV27 to TRBJ2-1; D unresolved. Trimming cost V 2 bases and J 7 bases, with 15 bases left between them. The length of the CDR3 is 15 residues. In germline, CDR1 is MNHEY, CDR2 SMNVEV (reference sequence).

This chain connects TRBV15 to TRBJ2-5; 11 nucleotides agree with TRBD2. The germline gives CDR1 LNHNV, CDR2 YYDKDF (reference sequence). The junction had 6 bases not matched to a gene; V was cut back by 1 base and J by 2 bases. This CDR3 is 17 amino acids long. As DNA, the CDR3 is TGTGCCACCAGCAGAGGTGGGACTAGCGGAATTCAAGAGACCCAGTACTTC. Encoded protein: CATSRGGTSGIQETQYF. Variable domain in full (rest from reference TRBV15 and TRBJ2-5): DAMVIQNPRYQVTQFGKPVTLSCSQTLNHNVMYWYQQKSSQAPKLLFHYYDKDFNNEADTPDNFQSRRPNTSFCFLDIRSPGLGDTAMYLCATSRGGTSGIQETQYFGPGTRLLVL.

CDR3 nucleotides: TGCGCCAGCAGTGAGTTGACTAACACAGATACGCAGTATTTT. It yields the protein CASSELTNTDTQYF. The chain combines TRBV10-1 with TRBJ2-3, with a possible D match to TRBD2 (5 bases). CDR1 and CDR2 from the germline V gene are WNHNN and SYGVQD (reference sequence). V gave up 1 base and J gave up 2 bases, with 7 bases separating them. The CDR3 is 14 residues long.

The V gene is TRBV11-2, the J gene TRBJ2-5; tentatively, D is TRBD2 (5 bases). Between the trimmed V and J ends, which lost 3 bases and 1 base, there was a span of 15 bases. Germline assignment: CDR1 SGHAT and CDR2 FQNNGV. CDR3 length: 16 residues. The CDR3 loop reads CASSLARAPSQETQYF. CDR3 DNA sequence: TGTGCCAGCAGCTTGGCGCGGGCCCCGTCCCAAGAGACCCAGTACTTC.

This chain links TRBV10-3 with TRBJ1-1, with a weak D call TRBD1 (6 bases). This CDR3 has 12 amino acids. Germline CDR1 ENHRY, CDR2 SYGVKD. Trimming stripped 8 bases from V and 0 bases from J, with 7 bases between. CDR3 sequence: CAIQGMNTEAFF. The DNA for the CDR3 is TGTGCCATCCAGGGGATGAACACTGAAGCTTTCTTT.

This clone was detected once. The gene calls are TRBV2 and TRBJ2-5, with D possibly matching TRBD2 (6 bases). Germline lookup yields CDR1 SNHLY and CDR2 FYNNEI. V lost 6 bases to trimming and J lost 9 bases, with 23 bases between them. This CDR3 is built from 15 residues. The DNA of the CDR3 is TGTGCCAGCAGCGAGGCGGGGCAGGCACAACGGGCCCAGTACTTC. This sequence encodes CASSEAGQAQRAQYF.

The chain joins TRBV5-1 to TRBJ2-7; perhaps TRBD2 as D (6 bases). CDR1 is SGHRS, CDR2 YFSETQ, per germline. With 0 bases removed from V and 3 bases from J, the gap between germline ends came to 10 bases. The CDR3 is 14 amino acids. The CDR3 DNA sequence: TGCGCCAGCAGCTTGGAGGACTACCTCTACGAGCAGTACTTC. Amino acid sequence: CASSLEDYLYEQYF.

This clone was found a few times. The chain links TRBV2 to TRBJ2-7; a weak D match, TRBD2 (6 bases). V lost 7 bases and J lost 3, with 13 bases in between. CDR3 size: 13 residues. The germline CDR1 and CDR2 sequences are SNHLY and FYNNEI. In DNA, the CDR3 is TGTGCCAGCATCGGGGGTTTAGGCTACGAGCAGTACTTC. Its protein is CASIGGLGYEQYF.

The chain links TRBV5-1 to TRBJ1-6; D is ambiguous. The V gene's germline CDR1 is SGHRS and CDR2 YFSETQ. Trimming took off 1 base at V and 5 bases at J, with 10 bases between the two ends. The CDR3 has 15 amino acids. This CDR3 reads CASSLLARDNSPLHF. The CDR3 DNA follows: TGCGCCAGCAGCTTGCTAGCACGGGATAATTCACCCCTCCACTTT. Looking up the rest from reference TRBV5-1 and TRBJ1-6 gives the full variable domain: KAGVTQTPRYLIKTRGQQVTLSCSPISGHRSVSWYQQTPGQGLQFLFEYFSETQRNKGNFPGRFSGRQFSNSRSEMNVSTLELGDSALYLCASSLLARDNSPLHFGNGTRLTVT.

J is TRBJ1-1 and V is TRBV28, with D possibly TRBD1 on 6 matching bases. V was shortened by 6 bases and J by 4 bases, with 12 bases between the two germline ends. The CDR3 covers 13 residues. CDR1 and CDR2 from the germline V gene are MDHEN and SYDVKM. CDR3 nucleotides: TGTGCCAGCAGCAGACAGGACCTCACTGAAGCTTTCTTT. This codes for CASSRQDLTEAFF.

This rearrangement joins TRBV14 to TRBJ2-1, with a weak D call TRBD1 (6 bases). CDR1 is SGHDN and CDR2 is FVKESK in the germline V gene. The CDR3 has 15 amino acids. Between the trimmed V and J ends, which lost 2 bases and 8 bases, there was a span of 16 bases. This CDR3 is CASSQRTPGHHEQFF. DNA of the CDR3: TGTGCCAGCAGCCAACGAACCCCGGGACACCATGAGCAGTTCTTC.

This clone was counted once. V and J are TRBV4-2 and TRBJ2-1, with 11 bases identical to TRBD2. The ends lost 3 bases at V and 5 bases at J; junction bases unmatched: 12. Germline lookup yields CDR1 LGHNA and CDR2 YNFKEQ. The CDR3 consists of 18 residues. CDR3 DNA sequence: TGTGCCAGCAGCCAGGGGAGGGGGGGGACTAGCGGCAACAATGAGCAGTTCTTC. Encoded protein: CASSQGRGGTSGNNEQFF.

The chain carries TRBV6-1 and TRBJ2-2, with D uncertain. Germline CDR1 reads MNHNS; CDR2 reads SASEGT. The CDR3 spans 12 residues. V lost 5 bases and J 6 bases, leaving 7 bases between the germline ends. The CDR3 protein is CASSPLPGELFF. The CDR3 nucleotides are TGTGCCAGCAGTCCACTCCCCGGGGAGCTGTTTTTT.

The chain recombines TRBV7-9 with TRBJ1-6; 9 nucleotides align to TRBD1. V gave up 2 bases and J gave up 12 bases; unmatched junction bases: 8. This CDR3 has 15 amino acids. Germline CDR1 reads SEHNR; CDR2 reads FQNEAQ (reference sequence). As DNA, the CDR3 is TGTGCCAGCAGCTTAATCCCGGGACAGGGACGACCCCTCCACTTT. Its protein is CASSLIPGQGRPLHF.

The chain combines TRBV7-4 with TRBJ1-5; 7 bases agree with TRBD1. The CDR3 spans 15 residues. Looked up from germline, CDR1 is SGHVT and CDR2 is SQSDAQ. V lost 4 bases, J lost 7 bases, and 10 bases stayed unmatched. CDR3 amino acids: CASSWIQGIRQPQHF. The CDR3 coding sequence is TGTGCCAGCAGCTGGATACAGGGGATTCGGCAGCCCCAGCATTTT.

As regards this clone: The sample carries other DNA sequences with the same CDR3. The V and J genes are TRBV2 and TRBJ1-2; 8 nucleotides line up with TRBD1. Looked up from germline, CDR1 is SNHLY and CDR2 is FYNNEI. The V segment lost 6 bases and the J segment 8 bases; nucleotides outside the gene matches: 5. The CDR3 runs 12 residues. CDR3 protein: CASRGDRGGYTF. The DNA of the CDR3 is TGTGCCAGCAGGGGAGACAGGGGCGGCTACACCTTC.

The CDR3 DNA follows: TGCGCCAGCAGCTTGGGCCAGAAAATTACCGGGGAGCTGTTTTTT. It is translated as CASSLGQKITGELFF. The genes are TRBV5-1 and TRBJ2-2; no clear D gene. Germline CDR1 and CDR2: SGHRS and YFSETQ. The V end was cut by 0 bases, the J end by 5 bases, with 11 bases between. The CDR3 runs 15 residues.

The chain joins TRBV5-7 to TRBJ1-1; TRBD1 matches 12 bases. Being an ORF, TRBV5-7 has a function that is uncertain. With 4 bases clipped from V and 4 bases from J, the junction kept 8 bases outside the gene matches. The CDR3 totals 16 residues. The CDR3 DNA follows: TGTGCCAGCAGCACGGGACAGGGGGCGCAGAGCACTGAAGCTTTCTTT. This translates into CASSTGQGAQSTEAFF.

The chain's CDR3 is CSVWTGEVSGNTIYF. The DNA for the CDR3 is TGCAGTGTATGGACAGGAGAAGTCTCTGGAAACACCATATATTTT. The chain has TRBV29-1 and TRBJ1-3; 7 positions agree with TRBD1. Germline CDR1 is SQVTM and CDR2 is ANQGSEA. The CDR3 is made up of 15 amino acids. The entire variable domain, with the rest obtained from reference TRBV29-1 and TRBJ1-3, is as follows: SAVISQKPSRDICQRGTSLTIQCQVDSQVTMMFWYRQQPGQSLTLIATANQGSEATYESGFVIDKFPISRPNLTFSTLTVSNMSPEDSSIYLCSVWTGEVSGNTIYFGEGSWLTVV.

The CDR3 DNA sequence: TGTGCCAGCTCCTCTAGCGGGGGCTCCTACAATGAGCAGTTCTTC. It yields the protein CASSSSGGSYNEQFF. The chain links TRBV7-9 to TRBJ2-1; 10 bases match TRBD2. This CDR3 has 15 residues. The V segment lost 8 bases and the J segment 0 bases; nucleotides outside the gene matches: 4. Germline values: CDR1 SEHNR, CDR2 FQNEAQ (reference sequence).